The sample holds a few counts of the clone carrying this T cell receptor (beta chain). What it recognizes is unknown. These data come from a study of cytomegalovirus exposure and HLA in healthy donors. General study results and limits: As confirmed in vitro, a few CMV-associated chains were specific for CMV antigens. Earlier analysis looked at TCR beta V segments, and most were productive about 87% or about 30% of the time.

It was with 60 Vbeta and 13 Jbeta primers that the PCR ran. Produced via immunoSEQ multiplex PCR; TCRdb's table is partial and in-frame only. The data hold 150,000 to 200,000 clones, with about 80% observed a single time. Germline V CDR1 and CDR2: SGHTA, FQGTGA. The ends lost 5 bases at V and 4 bases at J; junction bases unmatched: 7. This CDR3 has 15 residues. Material for sequencing was PBMCs. The receptor's source is a woman between 40 and 55 years old in good health and CMV-seronegative. The V and J genes are TRBV7-3 and TRBJ2-1; 8 positions agree with TRBD2. The CDR3 DNA reads TGTGCCAGCAGCCCCCTAGCGGGCCCTTACAATGAGCAGTTCTTC. This codes for CASSPLAGPYNEQFF.